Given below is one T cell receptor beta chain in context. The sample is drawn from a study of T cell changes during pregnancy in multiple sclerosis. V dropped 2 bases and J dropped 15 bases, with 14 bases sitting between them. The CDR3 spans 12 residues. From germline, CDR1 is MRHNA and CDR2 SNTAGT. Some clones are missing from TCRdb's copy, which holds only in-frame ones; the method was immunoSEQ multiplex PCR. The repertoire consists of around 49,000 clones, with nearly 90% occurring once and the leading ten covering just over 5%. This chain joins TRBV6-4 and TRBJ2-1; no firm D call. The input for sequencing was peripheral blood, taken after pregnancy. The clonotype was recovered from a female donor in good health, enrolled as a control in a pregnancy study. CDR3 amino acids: CASSDGALSLFF. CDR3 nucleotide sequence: TGTGCCAGCAGTGACGGTGCGCTATCGTTGTTCTTC.